This T cell receptor beta chain was captured in a study of graft-versus-host responses after intestinal transplantation. As for the study in general: Every recipient had anti-thymocyte globulin induction and roughly 3 years of tacrolimus plus steroids.

Data came from immunoSEQ multiplex PCR; TCRdb stores just in-frame clones and leaves some out. The sample includes about 24,000 clones, about 40% seen only once; the top ten take 0.66%. The CDR3 consists of 17 residues. After removal of 0 bases from V and 9 bases from J, the junction contained 9 bases not matched to a gene. Germline CDR1 is MGHRA and CDR2 is YSYEKL. Study conclusions and caveats: GvH clones surfaced in recipient marrow, some emerging earlier in ileum or blood.

The clonotype was recovered from a human patient who received an intestinal transplant. The sample in question was alloreactive CD4+ T cells from a mixed lymphocyte reaction culture, obtained before intestinal transplant. Subset indicated: CFSE-low proliferating T cells sorted from roughly six-day pre-transplant mixed lymphocyte reaction (GvH or HvG direction). This chain joins TRBV4-1 and TRBJ1-3; 12 bases line up with TRBD1. The CDR3 DNA reads TGCGCCAGCAGCCAAGAGCTGGGACAGGGGGCTGCGGGCACCATATATTTT. It codes for CASSQELGQGAAGTIYF.